This T cell receptor beta chain was observed in a study of cytomegalovirus exposure and HLA in healthy donors (dated by TCRdb to between 2016 and 2019). Looking at the study overall: An earlier analysis of roughly 500 of the donors reported 250 to 300 Gb of sequence data and some 120 million unique TCR beta sequences from 150 million to 200 million T cells. An early release that covered some 630 HLA-typed donors contained about 290 gigabases of sequencing data and about 84 million unique TCR sequences. Of the approximately 400 genotyped donors, roughly 80% were placed in the genetic ancestry cluster associated with self-reported Caucasian donors. The study aimed to test whether signatures of past pathogen exposure could be identified by cataloging public T cell receptors. The study used immunosequencing to profile the T cell repertoires of some 600 subjects and linked those repertoires to cytomegalovirus serostatus. Along with the approximately 600-subject first cohort, a separate validation cohort of approximately 110 different subjects was used. To predict cytomegalovirus infection status, the study combined high-throughput TCR immunosequencing, statistical association of individual TCRs with disease status, and machine learning. In a later analysis, previously published TCR beta repertoires from 666 donors were re-analyzed and high-resolution HLA genotyping was added so that TCR occurrence patterns could be studied. In the later analysis, no new phenotypic data were used to find candidate immune exposures; instead, reliance was placed on TCR beta sequences and their occurrence across donors. An earlier analysis of approximately 580 of the donors used high-throughput TCR beta sequencing to judge whether each TCR beta V gene segment behaved as functional or pseudogenic. Alongside the repertoire data, information on donor age, sex, ethnicity and CMV serostatus was compiled. In a later genetic analysis, genome-wide SNP genotypes for 398 of the 666 donors were used, and that subset was treated as a discovery cohort. Every repertoire in the discovery cohort had been generated on one and the same sequencing platform. HLA typing covered class I and class II loci at four-digit resolution. The number of donors typed differed by locus, with 629-630 for A, B, C, DRB1 and DQB1, roughly 520 for DQA1, 606 for DPA1, and 400 to 490 for DPB1. Four to six DR-DQ haplotypes were handled as single units for association and clustering, since linkage in the cohort was strong. Across 300 to 500 genotyped donors of the cohort, an average of about 240,000 unique TCR beta nucleotide sequences per donor were sequenced, and roughly 17% of those sequences were non-productive.

The library relied on the immunoSEQ multiplex PCR assay. For the multiplex PCR, a mixture combining 60 forward primers for TCR Vbeta segments and 13 reverse primers for TCR Jbeta segments was used. The CDR3 region of rearranged TCR beta genes was amplified from genomic DNA with a multiplex PCR assay. The Illumina HiSeq System was used to sequence the amplified TCR beta libraries as 87-base-pair reads. Per the source publication's procedure: A later analysis counted about 80 million unique TCR beta chains across the approximately 700 repertoires, and some 11 million of these chains were shared by at least two donors. Raw reads were error-corrected and collapsed into unique sequences by a nearest-neighbor algorithm in which closely related sequences were merged to remove PCR and sequencing errors. V, D and J gene segments were assigned by aligning CDR3 sequences to IMGT reference sequences. For a sequence to be retained, at least a six-nucleotide match to both a V gene segment and a J gene segment was required. A rearrangement was called productive if the CDR3 had no stop codons and remained in frame with V and J, and every other rearrangement was called non-productive. CDR3 was defined by IMGT convention, running from the second conserved V-encoded cysteine to the conserved J-encoded phenylalanine. Sequences without an unambiguous match to a single V gene segment were excluded from the earlier analysis of over 500 of the donors. In an earlier analysis of roughly 500 of the donors, V segments were called functional above 56.7% productive rearrangements and were called segregating when the between-donor standard deviation exceeded 5%. To diagnose cytomegalovirus status from the catalog of TCR beta chain sequences, a statistical classification framework was built. In a later analysis, TCR nucleotide sequences were compared against IMGT/GENE-DB human TR gene sequences so that V and J genes could be assigned. The TCRdist pipeline was used in a later analysis to assign CDR3 sequences and most-parsimonious VDJ recombination scenarios. In a later analysis, each TCR beta chain was defined by its CDR3 amino acid sequence together with its V-gene family, and reads lacking a unique V-gene family were excluded. To address suspected cross-contamination and a sequencing artifact, a later analysis removed several hundred highly shared, low-generation-probability nucleotide sequences. In a later analysis, a clonal expansion index for each public chain was calculated from normalized within-repertoire ranks of inferred template counts. In a later analysis, generation probabilities were computed using a VDJ recombination model fitted to out-of-frame rearrangements, and the results were checked against IGoR. Hypergeometric tests were used in a later analysis to score TCR-TCR, TCR-HLA and TCR-CMV co-occurrence, with a repertoire-size bias correction applied to the TCR pairs. In a later analysis, false discovery rates were estimated by permuting HLA or CMV assignments 20 times. In a later analysis, co-occurring TCRs were grouped using DBSCAN, and TCRdist sequence similarity was added for clustering within HLA-allele-positive subsets. For co-occurrence clustering, repertoires with fewer than 30,000 or more than 120,000 public chains were excluded, along with five repertoires with anomalous nucleotide sharing. This immuneACCESS table, as held by TCRdb, lists in-frame sequences with V and J called but not all clones. Of the missing ones, under half trace to an unresolved V gene in checked studies; the others have no known cause. Clone size and V and J calls were adopted from that table, with D and trimming inferred from the DNA. Counted in this sample were 140,000 or so clones; around four fifths of them appeared once. The top ten hold 2% to 2.5% of the sample.

The CDR3 covers 14 residues, taking in both the cysteine and the phenylalanine. Of the read, only the CDR3 DNA is kept; its 42 bases are in frame from base 1. V is trimmed back by 4 bases and J by 9 bases, and the junction contains 6 bases that no gene match accounts for. The germline V gene gives CDR1 as KGHSH and CDR2 as LQKENI. Broader findings and caveats from the paper: In a later analysis, the rate of TCR association differed among HLA loci, with DRB1 alleles having the most associated TCRs and HLA-C alleles having the fewest. Because HLA typing was missing for some donors at each locus, association tests included only the typed subset. CMV serostatus was the only immune exposure information available for the cohort. In a later analysis, around 17,000 TCR beta sequences were associated with specific HLA alleles at a false discovery rate of 0.05. The classifier was reported to diagnose cytomegalovirus status with high specificity and sensitivity in both the original cohort and the validation cohort. A total of about 150 TCR beta chains were listed by the study as associated with cytomegalovirus. In a later genetic analysis, fewer N-insertions in productive TCRs were reported among donors in an Asian-associated ancestry cluster than the approximately 630-donor mean. According to the authors, the approach could potentially be generalized to other disease states and immunological phenotypes. In a later analysis, most CMV-associated TCR beta chains were found to appear HLA-restricted, with HLA associations seemingly driven largely by CMV exposure. Most TCR sequences were observed very rarely across donors, whereas some public TCRs were present in many individuals. Some IMGT-functional V segments, including TRBV6-2 and TRBV6-3, could not be told apart with the 87-base-pair reads, so those segments were excluded. A further reported finding was that TCR beta sequences accurately predicted the HLA-A and HLA-B alleles for most subjects in the first cohort. Sequencing depth was assumed to be roughly uniform across donors in the presence/absence analyses, though that assumption may not hold. A later genetic analysis associated a missense DCLRE1C variant with V-gene and J-gene trimming of TCR beta chains, and an independent cohort replicated the association. Compared with equally common non-associated chains, HLA-associated TCR beta chains in a later analysis were more clonally expanded and had lower generation probabilities. A cluster of highly shared sequence variants was judged likely to be a technical artifact of the sequencing pipeline. Because counts were too low, approximately 18 rarely observed V segments, including chromosome 9 orphons, were excluded from the earlier analysis of several hundred of the donors. In an earlier analysis of fewer than 700 of the donors, most TCR beta V segments appeared in productive rearrangements about 90% or about 30% of the time, broadly matching IMGT annotations. The cohort was sequenced for TCR beta chains only, and without alpha or paired-chain data the features that could be detected were limited. Linkage disequilibrium might explain the correlated functional status among segregating V segments, but an unknown experimental factor could not be ruled out. In vitro tests confirmed that a few of the cytomegalovirus-associated TCR beta chains recognize cytomegalovirus antigens. Assigning TCR associations to individual alleles was difficult when HLA alleles, especially DR and DQ, strongly co-occurred. A later analysis reported that several top co-occurrence clusters appeared linked to parvovirus B19, influenza, CMV and Epstein-Barr virus.

The cohort was made up of roughly 670 healthy bone marrow donors. At the time of sampling, all cohort members were nominally healthy, though unrecorded immune exposures were likely present. The donor tested CMV seronegative, placing the donor among the 350 to 400 seronegative members of the cohort. Each donor provided a peripheral blood sample, and peripheral blood mononuclear cells were used for TCR beta sequencing. Genomic DNA extraction from the blood cell samples was performed with the Qiagen DNeasy Blood Extraction Kit. Comment on this clone: The clone's antigen remains unknown. Nothing much larger sits one base from this clone, and base qualities are not available.

The receptor was derived from a boy aged 2-15 years in good health and CMV-seronegative. Recombination linked TRBV18 to TRBJ1-6, and TRBD1 aligns with 7 junction nucleotides. Sequenced input: PBMCs. The DNA reads as follows: TGTGCCAGCTCACAAGGACAGGACAGTTCACCCCTCCACTTT. This is translated as CASSQGQDSSPLHF.